These 27 T cell receptor beta chains were sequenced from one sample in a study of CD8 T cells in Susac syndrome. Random hexamers primed reverse transcription of about 0.45 to 1 ug RNA. Using its own MiXCR run on the immunoSEQ multiplex PCR reads, TCRdb lists one record per CDR3 protein. The sample holds some 450,000 distinct CDR3 sequences; 85% to 90% are singletons and the top ten take more than 0.09%. Sequenced input: CD8+ T cells from PBMCs. The receptors originated from a human donor with multiple sclerosis.

The chain recombines TRBV4-1 with TRBJ1-2; perhaps TRBD1 as D (6 bases). Germline V gives CDR1 MGHRA, CDR2 YSYEKL. V was trimmed by 1 base and J by 2 bases, leaving 11 bases between them. CDR3 length: 15 residues. This chain's CDR3 is CASSQVQGSNYGYTF. Here the CDR3 DNA reads TGCGCCAGCAGCCAAGTACAGGGCTCAAACTATGGCTACACCTTC.

In this sample, this clonotype turned up once. The V gene is TRBV27, the J gene TRBJ2-1; 10 bases map to TRBD1. CDR1 MNHEY and CDR2 SMNVEV come from the germline V gene (reference sequence). V shed 3 bases, J shed 7 bases, and the junction held 6 bases outside the gene matches. The CDR3 consists of 15 residues. CDR3 loop: CASSFPGTGANEQFF. CDR3 DNA: TGTGCCAGCAGTTTTCCCGGGACAGGGGCTAATGAGCAGTTCTTC.

The count of this clonotype is one. The chain recombines TRBV5-1 with TRBJ1-1; 10 bases are shared with TRBD1. The CDR3 has 16 amino acids. Germline V lookup: CDR1 SGHRS, CDR2 YFSETQ. Losses at the gene ends were 0 bases for V and 5 bases for J; bases not matched to a gene: 7. CDR3 sequence reads: CASSLAGTGVGTEAFF. In nucleotides, the CDR3 is TGCGCCAGCAGCTTGGCCGGGACAGGGGTTGGAACTGAAGCTTTCTTT.

The V and J genes are TRBV27 and TRBJ2-1; TRBD2 matches 7 bases. Trimming removed 4 bases from V and 8 bases from J; junction bases left unmatched: 11. Germline V gives CDR1 MNHEY, CDR2 SMNVEV (reference sequence). There are 15 residues in the CDR3. The CDR3 protein is CASSSRLAPHHEQFF. The CDR3 DNA is TGTGCCAGCAGTTCAAGACTAGCCCCACACCATGAGCAGTTCTTC.

This clonotype was observed once. The chain employs TRBV5-6 and TRBJ2-5, with 8 bases identical to TRBD2. With 4 bases clipped from V and 3 bases from J, the junction kept 2 bases outside the gene matches. CDR3 length: 13 residues. The V gene's germline CDR1 is SGHDT and CDR2 YYEEEE. The CDR3 here is CASSLTSEETQYF. DNA of the CDR3: TGTGCCAGCAGCCTGACTAGCGAAGAGACCCAGTACTTC.

J is TRBJ1-1 and V is TRBV12-3 or TRBV12-4, with a weak D call TRBD1 (6 bases). This CDR3 is built from 15 residues. Trimming pared 6 bases from V and 6 bases from J, leaving 20 bases between. Written as DNA, the CDR3 is TGTGCCAGCAGCTGGGATCCGGGACAAAACGCTGAAGCTTTCTTT. Translated, it gives CASSWDPGQNAEAFF.

This clonotype occurred once. This chain uses TRBV14 with TRBJ2-7; 7 bases are shared with TRBD1. The CDR3 spans 15 residues. Looked up from germline, CDR1 is SGHDN and CDR2 is FVKESK. The V segment lost 1 base and the J segment 2 bases; nucleotides outside the gene matches: 5. Here the CDR3 DNA reads TGTGCCAGCAGCCAAGTTCCGGGACAGACCTACGAGCAGTACTTC. Translation gives CASSQVPGQTYEQYF.

This chain connects TRBV12-3 or TRBV12-4 to TRBJ1-1; D might be TRBD1 (5 bases). This CDR3 spans 14 amino acids. The ends were cut back, 2 bases at V and 1 base at J, with 8 bases in the middle. The CDR3 sequence: CASSLTGPNTEAFF. The CDR3 DNA reads TGTGCCAGCAGTTTAACAGGCCCGAACACTGAAGCTTTCTTT.

The chain uses TRBV9 and TRBJ2-3; D is possibly TRBD1 (7 bases). The CDR3 is 15 residues long. Germline CDR1 is SGDLS and CDR2 is YYNGEE. Trimming removed 6 bases at V and 4 bases at J, with 18 bases between. CDR3: CASTAGGGRADTQYF. CDR3 DNA sequence: TGTGCCAGCACCGCTGGAGGGGGCCGTGCAGATACGCAGTATTTT.

The V gene is TRBV4-1, the J gene TRBJ2-5; 7 bases line up with TRBD2. V lost 4 bases to trimming and J lost 8 bases; unmatched junction nucleotides: 7. Looked up from germline, CDR1 is MGHRA and CDR2 is YSYEKL. The CDR3 sequence is 13 residues long. CDR3 protein: CASSLPSSGTQYF. The CDR3 nucleotides are TGCGCCAGCAGCCTTCCCTCTAGCGGAACCCAGTACTTC.

V gene TRBV29-1 combines with J gene TRBJ2-3; D uncertain. Germline CDR1 reads SQVTM; CDR2 reads ANQGSEA. Deletions cut 6 bases from V and 0 bases from J, with 10 bases between. This CDR3 has 13 residues. CDR3 region: CSVTDLSTDTQYF. The CDR3 nucleotides are TGCAGCGTAACAGATCTTAGCACAGATACGCAGTATTTT.

This clonotype was seen a single time. This sequence joins TRBV4-1 and TRBJ2-7; D possibly corresponds to TRBD2 (6 bases). The length of the CDR3 is 15 residues. Germline assignment: CDR1 MGHRA and CDR2 YSYEKL. Trimming took off 1 base at V and 2 bases at J, with 12 bases between the two ends. CDR3 bases: TGCGCCAGCAGCCAAGTATGGGGGGAAGCCTACGAGCAGTACTTC. Translating gives CASSQVWGEAYEQYF.

This sequence joins TRBV6-5 and TRBJ1-1, with D uncertain. V lost 1 base and J lost 1, with 13 bases in between. Germline CDR1 MNHEY, CDR2 SVGAGI. The CDR3 has 16 amino acids. The CDR3 loop reads CASSYLRRAQNTEAFF. DNA of the CDR3: TGTGCCAGCAGTTACTTAAGACGGGCTCAGAACACTGAAGCTTTCTTT.

This clonotype was counted a single time. The CDR3 loop is CASRNRGSKTEAFF. In DNA form, the CDR3 reads TGTGCCAGCAGGAACAGGGGGTCGAAAACTGAAGCTTTCTTT. The chain couples TRBV28 to TRBJ1-1; 8 bases align to TRBD1. V trimming: 6 bases; J trimming: 5 bases; junction bases outside the gene matches: 8. Germline lookup yields CDR1 MDHEN and CDR2 SYDVKM. CDR3 length: 14 amino acids.

The gene calls are TRBV27 and TRBJ1-1; no firm D call. Trimming took off 8 bases at V and 0 bases at J, with 10 bases between the two ends. Germline-derived CDR1 and CDR2 are MNHEY and SMNVEV (reference sequence). The CDR3 has 13 amino acids. The CDR3 DNA reads as TGTGCCAGCGGATCTTGGTTGAACACTGAAGCTTTCTTT. Its protein is CASGSWLNTEAFF.

V and J are TRBV20-1 and TRBJ2-1, with D uncertain. The CDR3 contains 12 residues. V shed 5 bases and J shed 5 bases, with 10 bases lying between them. Germline V gives CDR1 DFQATT, CDR2 SNEGSKA (reference sequence). CDR3 bases: TGCAGTGCTGTGCCGGGCCACAATGAGCAGTTCTTC. This codes for CSAVPGHNEQFF.

The DNA for the CDR3 is TGTGCCAGCAGCCAAGATCCCAGAACACTGAACACTGAAGCTTTCTTT. As protein: CASSQDPRTLNTEAFF. V and J are TRBV3-1 and TRBJ1-1, with no clear D. V lost 0 bases and J 0 bases, leaving 11 bases between the germline ends. CDR1 is LGHDT and CDR2 is YNNKEL in the germline V gene (reference sequence). There are 16 residues in the CDR3. Full variable domain (outside the CDR3, taken from reference TRBV3-1 and TRBJ1-1): DTAVSQTPKYLVTQMGNDKSIKCEQNLGHDTMYWYKQDSKKFLKIMFSYNNKELIINETVPNRFSPKSPDKAHLNLHINSLELGDSAVYFCASSQDPRTLNTEAFFGQGTRLTVV.

The rearrangement uses TRBV15 and TRBJ1-4; no definite D call. The CDR3 totals 12 residues. Germline V gives CDR1 LNHNV, CDR2 YYDKDF (reference sequence). V lost 3 bases to trimming and J lost 12 bases, with 11 bases between them. The CDR3 nucleotides read TGTGCCACCAGCAGTGAAAACCCGGAACTGTTTTTT. It encodes CATSSENPELFF.

The genes are TRBV30 and TRBJ1-2; D is possibly TRBD1 (5 bases). Germline loops: CDR1 GTSNPN, CDR2 SVGIG (reference sequence). CDR3 length equals 14 residues. V dropped 2 bases and J dropped 2 bases, with 12 bases sitting between them. In DNA form, the CDR3 reads TGTGCCTGGAGTTCCCACGGGGCCAACTATGGCTACACCTTC. Translating it yields CAWSSHGANYGYTF.

The rearrangement uses TRBV29-1 and TRBJ1-1; D uncertain. The CDR3 loop spans 11 amino acids. Trimming pared 3 bases from V and 8 bases from J, leaving 10 bases between. The V gene's germline CDR1 is SQVTM and CDR2 ANQGSEA. Here the CDR3 reads CSVDGDPEAFF. For the CDR3, the DNA is TGCAGCGTTGATGGGGATCCCGAAGCTTTCTTT.

V gene TRBV30 combines with J gene TRBJ2-7; no firm D call. Germline loops: CDR1 GTSNPN, CDR2 SVGIG (reference sequence). The CDR3 is 12 amino acids. Trimming stripped 2 bases from V and 3 bases from J, with 8 bases between. As DNA, the CDR3 is TGTGCCTGGAGTTCACGGAGCTACGAGCAGTACTTC. Translated: CAWSSRSYEQYF.

CDR3 loop: CASTAPGEETQYF. Here the CDR3 DNA reads TGTGCCAGCACCGCTCCCGGGGAAGAGACCCAGTACTTC. The J gene is TRBJ2-5, the V gene TRBV28; the D gene is possibly TRBD2 (5 bases). The germline CDR1 and CDR2 sequences are MDHEN and SYDVKM. The CDR3 length is 13 residues. V lost 7 bases, J lost 3 bases, and 12 bases lay in between.

This rearrangement joins TRBV7-2 to TRBJ2-7; 9 positions agree with TRBD1. The CDR3 has 15 residues. The germline gives CDR1 SGHTA, CDR2 FQGNSA. V was pared by 5 bases and J by 2 bases, with 7 bases of the junction left unmatched. The CDR3 sequence: CASSGVTGGPYEQYF. The CDR3 nucleotides are TGTGCCAGCAGCGGAGTGACAGGGGGGCCCTACGAGCAGTACTTC.

The chain employs TRBV29-1 and TRBJ2-7, with 7 bases fitting TRBD2. Germline V CDR1 and CDR2: SQVTM, ANQGSEA. The J segment lost 0 bases and the V segment lost 3 bases, leaving 2 bases of the junction unmatched. The CDR3 contains 13 residues. Here the CDR3 reads CSVESGNSYEQYF. The CDR3 region has the DNA TGCAGCGTTGAGAGCGGGAACTCCTACGAGCAGTACTTC.

This chain joins TRBV29-1 and TRBJ2-7; D gene ambiguous. CDR3 size: 12 residues. V was cut by 4 bases and J by 0 bases, with 7 bases left in between. Germline CDR1 SQVTM, CDR2 ANQGSEA. CDR3 DNA sequence: TGCAGCGTTGTCGAGAACTCCTACGAGCAGTACTTC. This encodes CSVVENSYEQYF.

In this sample, this clonotype turned up once. The chain couples TRBV6-2 or TRBV6-3 to TRBJ2-1; TRBD2 matches 8 bases. CDR3 size: 15 residues. CDR1 and CDR2 from the germline V gene are MNHEY and SVGEGT. Unmatched junction bases numbered 11, after V lost 5 bases and J lost 8 bases. This chain's CDR3 is CASSQGYSRGDEQFF. CDR3 nucleotide sequence: TGTGCCAGCAGTCAAGGATATTCGCGGGGGGATGAGCAGTTCTTC.

The chain combines TRBV24-1 with TRBJ2-7, with D possibly being TRBD1 (6 bases). This CDR3 is 15 amino acids long. Germline V gene data show CDR1 as KGHDR and CDR2 as SFDVKD. In DNA form, the CDR3 reads TGTGCAACTCAAAACGGGACACCGTCCCCCTACGAGCAGTACTTC. This encodes CATQNGTPSPYEQYF.